This T cell receptor beta chain was obtained from a study of cytomegalovirus exposure and HLA in healthy donors. Study-wide results and limits: The authors listed roughly 150 TCR beta chains as cytomegalovirus-associated. Sequencing likely generated an artifact that appeared as a cluster of highly shared sequence variants.

Trimming cost V 3 bases and J 14 bases, with 18 bases left between them. This CDR3 has 13 amino acids. The germline V gene has CDR1 SGHRS and CDR2 YFSETQ. The PCR had 60 Vbeta and 13 Jbeta primers. Sequencing was performed with immunoSEQ multiplex PCR; in TCRdb, only in-frame clones are kept and a portion is missing. This table has about 160,000 clones, 85% appearing once. Notes on this clone: Its antigen is unknown.

The TCR comes from a man aged 18 to 29 in good health and CMV-seropositive. This chain joins TRBV5-1 and TRBJ2-4, with D perhaps TRBD1 (6 bases). Input material: PBMCs. This chain's CDR3 is CASSWNRRDKKYF. In DNA form, the CDR3 reads TGCGCCAGCAGCTGGAATCGCCGGGACAAGAAGTACTTC.